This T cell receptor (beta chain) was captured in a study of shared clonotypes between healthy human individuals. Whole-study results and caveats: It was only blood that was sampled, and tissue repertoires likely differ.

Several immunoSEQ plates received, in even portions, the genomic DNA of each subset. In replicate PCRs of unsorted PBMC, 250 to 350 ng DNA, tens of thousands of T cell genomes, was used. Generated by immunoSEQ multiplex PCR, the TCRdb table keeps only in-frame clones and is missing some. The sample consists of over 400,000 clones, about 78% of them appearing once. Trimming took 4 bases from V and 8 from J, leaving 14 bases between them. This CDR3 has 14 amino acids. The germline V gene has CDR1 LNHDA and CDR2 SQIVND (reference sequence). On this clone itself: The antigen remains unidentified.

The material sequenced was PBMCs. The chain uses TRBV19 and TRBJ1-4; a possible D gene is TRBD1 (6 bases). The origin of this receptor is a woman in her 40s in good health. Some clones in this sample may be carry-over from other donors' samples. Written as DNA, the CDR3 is TGTGCCAGTAGTAGTTTCAGGGGAGAGGAAAAACTGTTTTTT. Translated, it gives CASSSFRGEEKLFF.